This TCR beta chain is from a study of T cells in Graves' hyperthyroidism and ophthalmopathy (dated by TCRdb to between 2019 and 2020). About the study as a whole: Peripheral blood samples were taken at the time of initial diagnosis, prior to any treatment. Whether ophthalmopathy could be predicted prospectively was tested in an independent validation cohort made up of roughly 20 hyperthyroidism patients plus 17 patients who later progressed to ophthalmopathy. The approximately 90 discovery patients were randomly split 7:3 into training and test sets. The paper reports TCR Vbeta CDR3 sequencing of over 130 peripheral blood samples: approximately 43 ophthalmopathy, approximately 74 hyperthyroidism and around 17 progressor patients. To identify TCR V-J signatures that set the groups apart, the researchers used a discovery cohort of roughly 100 patients, made up of 40 to 45 with Graves' ophthalmopathy and 55 to 65 with stable Graves' hyperthyroidism. The study also compared thyroid tissue and blood T-cell repertoires from more than five Graves' hyperthyroidism patients. After blood sampling, hyperthyroidism patients were treated with methimazole at a starting dose of 30 mg daily, and ophthalmopathy patients were treated with high-dose intravenous methylprednisolone.

This clonotype was seen repeatedly, ten times or more. What antigen it recognizes has not been identified. No base-level quality is on record; no much larger clone is a single base apart. Hyperthyroidism patients were newly diagnosed, had a disease duration of under 2 months, and were aged 18 to 65 years. Patients with uncontrolled infections, other autoimmune diseases, pregnancy or lactation were excluded. Diagnoses were based on clinical symptoms, serum thyroxine and TRAb, thyroid ultrasound and orbital computed tomography. Blood from progressor patients was collected at the time of first diagnosis with hyperthyroidism, before any ophthalmopathy symptoms had appeared. PBMCs were isolated from approximately 10 ml of fresh peripheral blood by Ficoll-Paque density gradient centrifugation. Progressor patients were first diagnosed with Graves' hyperthyroidism and then developed ophthalmopathy during follow-up. Total RNA was extracted using Trizol reagent, and RNA quality was assessed on an Agilent 2100 Bioanalyzer.

After removal of 5 bases from V and 3 bases from J, the junction retains 5 bases not matched to a gene. From cysteine to phenylalanine, the CDR3 is 16 amino acids long. The sequence is cut down to CDR3 DNA, 48 bases in frame from base 1. CDR1 and CDR2 (MNHNS, SASEGT) derive from the germline V gene. Overall study results and their limits: In validation, progression to ophthalmopathy was predicted by the model with almost 71% sensitivity and 72.22% specificity, a median of approximately 6.5 months before onset. Ophthalmopathy was separated from stable hyperthyroidism by a 13 V-J signature model, with about 88% sensitivity and approximately 81% specificity obtained in cross-validation and 80%/75% obtained in testing. Sample size was not statistically predetermined, and blinding of investigators to group allocation was not performed. Most expanded thyroid clonotypes (frequency above 0.001) were also detected in blood, suggesting blood repertoires may reflect thyroid immune responses.

Amplification of TCR beta CDR3 regions was carried out from RNA transcripts. The first round of RT-PCR for the TCR CDR3 was performed with the HTBI primer set and the Qiagen OneStep RT-PCR kit. The libraries were constructed in a second round of multiplex PCR and then size-selected and purified. The libraries were sequenced on an Illumina HiSeq2000 using paired-end 100 bp reads. The source study handled its data this way. SOAPnuke was used to process the raw data, removing reads that contained adapters or uncalled bases, had a mean Phred below 15, or lacked an exact match to the constant primer or identifier. COPE v1.2.5 was used to merge the high-quality paired reads, and each unique nucleotide sequence was defined as a clonotype. MiTCR v1.1 was used to align the clonotypes against IMGT TRBV, TRBD and TRBJ reference segments. Analysis was restricted to V-J combinations with a frequency above 0.0001, which covered 99.2% of repertoires. A TCS score was defined as the ratio between F50 (clonal expansion) and ExV (chaos), using BLOSUM62-based TCRdist between CDR3 peptides within each V-J. Welch's t-statistics and random forest reduced several hundred V-J features to under 15, which were used in a naive Bayes classifier (R e1071). TCRdb's own reprocessing of the public reads used fastp at Q25 and MiXCR and kept productive beta chains. All rows with the same CDR3 protein become a single entry with the most common DNA and genes. The V and J calls reflect TCRdb's pipeline rather than the authors' work. This sample lists some 350,000 distinct CDR3 sequences; about a sixth were detected once. The ten most abundant clones make up roughly 26% of the sample.

In this chain, TRBV6-1 is recombined with TRBJ2-5, with 14 bases aligning to TRBD2. The clonotype comes from a woman aged 18-30 years with Graves' hyperthyroidism that later progressed to Graves' ophthalmopathy. Sequenced sample: blood. The nucleotide sequence is given as TGTGCCAGCAGTTTCGGACTAGCGGGAGGCGAAGAGACCCAGTACTTC. Translated, this is CASSFGLAGGEETQYF.